This is a list of T cell receptor beta chains from one sample in a study of OX40 agonist ivuxolimab in advanced cancers. The assay was immunoSEQ multiplex PCR, and TCRdb's table has in-frame clones only and misses some. The sample lists around 74,000 clones; about nine tenths were seen once. Here the sequenced sample was CD4+ or CD8+ T cells sorted from blood, taken in a trial of the OX40 agonist ivuxolimab. The receptors were sampled from an adult with an advanced solid tumor such as melanoma, head and neck, liver or kidney cancer. Both conserved end residues are part of each CDR3. Each record gives: D gene, J gene, clone size, V gene, CDR3 protein, CDR3 DNA. The D gene is left open where the match is weak. Expanded clones get a size class; other rows say once, few or many, or leave the size out.

D: -; J: TRBJ1-2; size: -; V: TRBV10-3; CDR3: CAISERAADGYTF; DNA: TGTGCCATCAGTGAGCGGGCAGCGGATGGCTACACCTTC
D: -; J: TRBJ2-5; size: -; V: TRBV11-3; CDR3: CASSARQMQETQYF; DNA: TGTGCCAGCAGCGCCCGACAGATGCAAGAGACCCAGTACTTC
D: -; J: TRBJ1-1; size: -; V: TRBV9; CDR3: CASSISGTARMNTEAFF; DNA: TGTGCCAGCAGCATCAGCGGGACTGCTAGGATGAACACTGAAGCTTTCTTT
D: -; J: TRBJ1-3; size: -; V: TRBV19; CDR3: CASSIRGSGNTIYF; DNA: TGTGCCAGTAGTATCAGGGGCTCTGGAAACACCATATATTTT
D: -; J: TRBJ2-7; size: -; V: TRBV9; CDR3: CASSVGPGVSYEQYF; DNA: TGTGCCAGCAGCGTTGGCCCAGGGGTCTCCTACGAGCAGTACTTC
D: TRBD1; J: TRBJ1-6; size: -; V: TRBV30; CDR3: CAWNRDRAATYNSPLHF; DNA: TGTGCCTGGAACCGGGACAGGGCGGCCACCTATAATTCACCCCTCCACTTT
D: TRBD1; J: TRBJ2-7; size: -; V: TRBV11-2; CDR3: CASSHGTGGYEQYF; DNA: TGTGCCAGCAGCCATGGGACAGGGGGTTACGAGCAGTACTTC
D: TRBD2; J: TRBJ2-1; size: -; V: TRBV27; CDR3: CASSLNGGINEQFF; DNA: TGTGCCAGCAGTTTAAACGGGGGGATAAATGAGCAGTTCTTC
D: -; J: TRBJ1-4; size: -; V: TRBV19; CDR3: CASTLGLWDAEKLFF; DNA: TGTGCCAGTACTCTAGGGTTATGGGACGCTGAAAAACTGTTTTTT
D: -; J: TRBJ1-1; size: -; V: TRBV7-9; CDR3: CASSLGGGRTEAFF; DNA: TGTGCCAGCAGCTTAGGGGGTGGGCGCACTGAAGCTTTCTTT
D: -; J: TRBJ2-7; size: -; V: TRBV13; CDR3: CASSLASEQYF; DNA: TGTGCCAGCAGCTTGGCCTCCGAGCAGTACTTC
D: -; J: TRBJ1-4; size: -; V: TRBV6-5; CDR3: CASSYALAHEKLFF; DNA: TGTGCCAGCAGTTACGCCTTGGCGCATGAAAAACTGTTTTTT
D: -; J: TRBJ1-5; size: -; V: TRBV30; CDR3: CAWGEVGNQPQHF; DNA: TGTGCCTGGGGAGAGGTTGGCAATCAGCCCCAGCATTTT
D: -; J: TRBJ2-7; size: -; V: TRBV29-1; CDR3: CSVLGGISYEQYF; DNA: TGCAGCGTTTTAGGGGGGATCTCCTACGAGCAGTACTTC
D: TRBD2; J: TRBJ2-1; size: once; V: TRBV30; CDR3: CAWTSGGPEQFF; DNA: TGTGCCTGGACTAGCGGGGGACCTGAGCAGTTCTTC
D: -; J: TRBJ2-7; size: -; V: TRBV4-3; CDR3: CASSQDWGKLGVYEQYF; DNA: TGCGCCAGCAGCCAAGATTGGGGCAAGCTGGGGGTATACGAGCAGTACTTC
D: -; J: TRBJ2-6; size: -; V: TRBV19; CDR3: CASSRQAPKAGANVLTF; DNA: TGTGCCAGTAGTAGACAGGCCCCTAAAGCGGGGGCCAACGTCCTGACTTTC
D: -; J: TRBJ1-2; size: -; V: TRBV19; CDR3: CASSIGRGANYGYTF; DNA: TGTGCCAGTAGTATAGGCAGGGGCGCTAACTATGGCTACACCTTC
D: TRBD1; J: TRBJ1-4; size: -; V: TRBV19; CDR3: CASTATGTVYNEKLFF; DNA: TGTGCCAGTACGGCGACAGGGACAGTTTATAATGAAAAACTGTTTTTT
D: TRBD2; J: TRBJ2-7; size: once; V: TRBV28; CDR3: CASSPLAGGLGEQYF; DNA: TGTGCCAGCAGTCCTCTAGCGGGGGGCCTCGGCGAGCAGTACTTC
D: -; J: TRBJ1-1; size: -; V: TRBV5-4; CDR3: CASSFWGWDTEAFF; DNA: TGTGCCAGCAGCTTTTGGGGGTGGGACACTGAAGCTTTCTTT
D: -; J: TRBJ2-7; size: -; V: TRBV7-9; CDR3: CASSLGVGERYF; DNA: TGTGCCAGCAGCTTGGGGGTCGGCGAGCGGTACTTC
D: -; J: TRBJ1-1; size: -; V: TRBV27; CDR3: CASSSYMDTEAFF; DNA: TGTGCCAGCAGTTCGTATATGGACACTGAAGCTTTCTTT
D: -; J: TRBJ2-5; size: -; V: TRBV7-9; CDR3: CASSLQAAWQETQYF; DNA: TGTGCCAGCAGCTTACAGGCGGCTTGGCAAGAGACCCAGTACTTC
D: -; J: TRBJ2-1; size: -; V: TRBV14; CDR3: CASSQFGGGEQFF; DNA: TGTGCCAGCAGCCAGTTCGGGGGTGGTGAGCAGTTCTTC
D: -; J: TRBJ1-1; size: -; V: TRBV5-6; CDR3: CASSLGAGDTEAFF; DNA: TGTGCCAGCAGCCTGGGGGCGGGGGACACTGAAGCTTTCTTT
D: TRBD1; J: TRBJ2-7; size: once; V: TRBV10-3; CDR3: CAISELTPGQGTYEQYF; DNA: TGTGCCATCAGTGAGTTAACCCCGGGACAGGGGACCTACGAGCAGTACTTC
D: TRBD2; J: TRBJ2-3; size: once; V: TRBV13; CDR3: CASSPELAATDTQYF; DNA: TGTGCCAGCAGCCCCGAACTAGCGGCCACAGATACGCAGTATTTT